One sample yielded the 15 T cell receptor beta chains listed below, sequenced in a study of T cell responses to AZD1222 COVID-19 vaccine. The protocol was immunoSEQ multiplex PCR, while the TCRdb copy is restricted to in-frame clones and leaves out a portion. This sample has around 140,000 clones, with roughly 93% found just once. The sequenced sample was peripheral blood, obtained 28 days after the second AZD1222 dose. The origin of the receptors is an adult who received the AZD1222 COVID-19 vaccine.

This clone appeared a single time. J is TRBJ1-6 and V is TRBV6-5; possibly TRBD1 for D (6 bases). V dropped 6 bases and J dropped 6 bases, with 15 bases sitting between them. Germline CDR1 MNHEY, CDR2 SVGAGI. The CDR3 spans 15 residues. In DNA, the CDR3 is TGTGCCAGCAGACTCGACAGGTCGGGTAATTCACCCCTCCACTTT. It yields the protein CASRLDRSGNSPLHF.

The V call is TRBV5-1, the J call TRBJ1-1; 7 bases are shared with TRBD1. CDR1 is SGHRS, CDR2 YFSETQ, per germline. Trimming at V came to 3 bases and at J to 0 bases, leaving 2 bases not matched to a gene. The CDR3 length is 14 residues. CDR3 loop: CASSWDSLNTEAFF. CDR3 in DNA: TGCGCCAGCAGCTGGGACAGCCTGAACACTGAAGCTTTCTTT.

The chain is built from TRBV7-2 and TRBJ1-4; 7 bases agree with TRBD1. V trimming: 4 bases; J trimming: 7 bases; junction bases outside the gene matches: 12. This CDR3 has 16 residues. The germline V gene has CDR1 SGHTA and CDR2 FQGNSA. CDR3 in DNA: TGTGCCAGCAGCTCCCGTTACCGGCAGGGGGTTGAAAAACTGTTTTTT. Amino acids: CASSSRYRQGVEKLFF.

The genes are TRBV28 and TRBJ2-3; D is unclear. In germline, CDR1 is MDHEN, CDR2 SYDVKM. This CDR3 has 15 residues. Trimming took 3 bases from V and 3 from J, leaving 13 bases between them. CDR3 amino acids: CASSFVVWGTDTQYF. The CDR3 nucleotides are TGTGCCAGCAGTTTTGTGGTCTGGGGAACAGATACGCAGTATTTT.

This clone was counted a few times. The chain employs TRBV4-1 and TRBJ1-1; no clear D gene. There are 14 residues in the CDR3. The germline gives CDR1 MGHRA, CDR2 YSYEKL. Trimming left V 6 bases short and J 1 base short, with 12 bases between. The CDR3 loop reads CASSNAVKNTEAFF. CDR3 DNA: TGCGCCAGCAGTAACGCAGTGAAGAACACTGAAGCTTTCTTT.

This rearrangement joins TRBV30 to TRBJ2-7; D is perhaps TRBD2 (5 bases). The length of the CDR3 is 15 residues. CDR1 is GTSNPN and CDR2 is SVGIG in the germline V gene (reference sequence). V lost 2 bases and J lost 3, with 17 bases in between. The CDR3 here is CAWSFPVASHYEQYF. The CDR3, as DNA: TGTGCCTGGAGTTTCCCAGTGGCTAGCCACTACGAGCAGTACTTC.

V and J are TRBV3-1 (or the pseudogene TRBV3-2) and TRBJ1-4; D is possibly TRBD1 (5 bases). V was clipped by 3 bases and J by 2 bases, with 7 bases between them. Per the germline V gene, CDR1 is LGHDT and CDR2 is YNNKEL (reference sequence). The CDR3 has 14 residues. The CDR3 sequence is CASSHRDTNEKLFF. Written as DNA, the CDR3 is TGTGCCAGCAGCCACCGGGACACTAATGAAAAACTGTTTTTT.

The chain joins TRBV27 to TRBJ2-3; D unclear. V lost 4 bases to trimming and J lost 4 bases, with 9 bases between them. CDR1 MNHEY and CDR2 SMNVEV come from the germline V gene (reference sequence). The length of the CDR3 is 13 residues. CDR3 residues: CASSSPWPDTQYF. The CDR3 DNA sequence: TGTGCCAGCAGTTCCCCATGGCCAGATACGCAGTATTTT.

The chain carries TRBV15 and TRBJ2-3, with D perhaps matching TRBD1 or TRBD2 (5 bases each). This CDR3 spans 15 amino acids. Deletions cut 3 bases from V and 5 bases from J, with 15 bases between. Per germline, CDR1 LNHNV and CDR2 YYDKDF (reference sequence). CDR3 region: CATSRGWGSEDTQYF. CDR3 nucleotide sequence: TGTGCCACCAGCAGGGGGTGGGGGTCAGAAGATACGCAGTATTTT. The whole variable domain, filled in from reference TRBV15 and TRBJ2-3, reads DAMVIQNPRYQVTQFGKPVTLSCSQTLNHNVMYWYQQKSSQAPKLLFHYYDKDFNNEADTPDNFQSRRPNTSFCFLDIRSPGLGDTAMYLCATSRGWGSEDTQYFGPGTRLTVL.

The chain employs TRBV19 and TRBJ1-2; D is unclear. The CDR3 contains 14 residues. The V gene lost 3 bases and the J gene lost 7 bases, with 15 bases spanning the gap. The germline gives CDR1 LNHDA, CDR2 SQIVND (reference sequence). This CDR3 is CASSIGPGVAGYTF. In nucleotides, the CDR3 is TGTGCCAGTAGTATCGGGCCCGGGGTTGCTGGCTACACCTTC.

The V gene is TRBV19, the J gene TRBJ1-5; no reliable D call. CDR3 length: 15 residues. The V end lost 3 bases, the J end lost 7 bases, and 16 bases lay between the germline ends. CDR1 LNHDA and CDR2 SQIVND come from the germline V gene (reference sequence). CDR3 sequence: CASSMSRSKAQPQHF. CDR3 DNA: TGTGCCAGTAGTATGTCCAGGAGCAAGGCACAGCCCCAGCATTTT.

The gene calls are TRBV2 and TRBJ1-2; possible D gene TRBD1, 6 bases. From germline, CDR1 is SNHLY and CDR2 FYNNEI. V was cut by 8 bases and J by 3 bases, with 16 bases left in between. The CDR3 consists of 14 residues. Here the CDR3 DNA reads TGTGCCAGCCAGTTACAGGGTTATGACTATGGCTACACCTTC. Protein: CASQLQGYDYGYTF.

J is TRBJ1-2 and V is TRBV29-1; D gene ambiguous. The CDR3 length is 11 residues. CDR1 is SQVTM and CDR2 is ANQGSEA in the germline V gene. Trimming shortened V by 1 base and J by 4 bases, and 4 bases separated the two germline ends. The CDR3 is CSVEGSYGYTF. The CDR3 coding sequence is TGCAGCGTTGAAGGCTCCTATGGCTACACCTTC.

The chain has TRBV7-3 and TRBJ2-3; D call uncertain. Looked up from germline, CDR1 is SGHTA and CDR2 is FQGTGA. V lost 2 bases and J lost 2, with 11 bases in between. This CDR3 has 15 amino acids. The CDR3 nucleotides read TGTGCCAGCAGCTTAGGTAGTTCCACCACAGATACGCAGTATTTT. It specifies CASSLGSSTTDTQYF.

V gene TRBV10-3 combines with J gene TRBJ2-3; D unclear. This CDR3 spans 14 amino acids. V was clipped by 2 bases and J by 0 bases, with 6 bases between them. Germline assignment: CDR1 ENHRY and CDR2 SYGVKD. The CDR3 here is CAISERASTDTQYF. CDR3 sequence (DNA): TGTGCCATCAGTGAGAGAGCTAGCACAGATACGCAGTATTTT.